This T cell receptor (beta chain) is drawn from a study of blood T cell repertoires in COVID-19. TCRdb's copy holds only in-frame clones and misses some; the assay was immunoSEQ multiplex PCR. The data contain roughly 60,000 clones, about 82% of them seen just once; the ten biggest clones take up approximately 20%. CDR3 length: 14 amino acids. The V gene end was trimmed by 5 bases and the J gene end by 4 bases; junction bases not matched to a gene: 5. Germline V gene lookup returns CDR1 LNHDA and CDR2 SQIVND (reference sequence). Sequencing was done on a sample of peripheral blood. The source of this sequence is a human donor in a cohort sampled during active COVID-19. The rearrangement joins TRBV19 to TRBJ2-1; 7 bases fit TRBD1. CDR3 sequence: CASSPATGYNEQFF. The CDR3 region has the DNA TGTGCCAGTAGTCCCGCGACAGGGTACAATGAGCAGTTCTTC.